The T cell receptor (beta chain) under discussion was sequenced for a study of identical twins. Study outcomes and limitations: Recombination models fit unrelated individuals' TCR alpha sharing but underestimated twins'.

TCRdb ran MiXCR on the 5' RACE reads and lists one entry per CDR3 protein. The sample lists hundreds of thousands of distinct CDR3 sequences; about 18% were seen once. This CDR3 has 12 residues. Trimming stripped 0 bases from V and 3 bases from J, with 6 bases between. Germline CDR1 is DFQATT and CDR2 is SNEGSKA (reference sequence). Concerning this clonotype: Its antigen is undetermined.

This sample was shared with a second study, whose subject was T cells expressing NK-cell markers. That investigation notes: Sequenced donors, eight in total, included seven who were HCMV-seropositive and one who was seronegative. The study found these clonotypes also leading the CD3+CD56-NKG2C+ fraction in a few donors.

The chain is built from TRBV20-1 and TRBJ2-7; no firm D call. Sequencing was done on a sample of PBMCs. This receptor was identified in a woman between 18 and 30 years old in good health. In DNA form, the CDR3 reads TGCAGTGCTAGAGATTCGAACTACGAGCAGTACTTC. This gives the protein CSARDSNYEQYF.